What follows are 8 T cell receptor beta chains derived from one specimen sequenced in a study of T cell responses to AZD1222 COVID-19 vaccine. Produced via immunoSEQ multiplex PCR; TCRdb's table is partial and in-frame only. This table has about 150,000 clones, over 85% appearing once. The material was peripheral blood, obtained on day 0 of AZD1222 vaccination. Every receptor here comes from an adult in good health.

V usage is TRBV19 and J usage is TRBJ1-1; 7 nucleotides align to TRBD1. J lost 4 bases, V lost 5 bases, and 10 bases had no gene match. Germline CDR1 reads LNHDA; CDR2 reads SQIVND (reference sequence). The CDR3 runs 15 residues. The CDR3 DNA reads as TGTGCCAGTAGTGCACTAGACAGGGCGGGCACTGAAGCTTTCTTT. Translation: CASSALDRAGTEAFF.

V gene TRBV5-1 combines with J gene TRBJ2-2; 7 nucleotides line up with TRBD2. There are 16 residues in the CDR3. V gave up 5 bases and J gave up 4 bases; unmatched junction bases: 11. From germline, CDR1 is SGHRS and CDR2 YFSETQ. The CDR3 loop is CASRFTSDITTGELFF. The CDR3 nucleotides are TGCGCCAGCAGATTTACTAGCGATATCACCACCGGGGAGCTGTTTTTT.

The rearrangement links TRBV24-1 to TRBJ1-5; D gene ambiguous. The CDR3 consists of 13 residues. V shed 6 bases and J shed 3 bases, with 8 bases lying between them. Germline V lookup: CDR1 KGHDR, CDR2 SFDVKD. The CDR3 loop is CATSKGANQPQHF. CDR3 coding DNA: TGTGCCACCAGTAAAGGAGCCAATCAGCCCCAGCATTTT.

The chain joins TRBV10-1 to TRBJ2-5; D is undetermined. The CDR3 length is 11 residues. V was pared by 3 bases and J by 5 bases, with 4 bases between. The V gene's germline CDR1 is WNHNN and CDR2 SYGVQD (reference sequence). The CDR3 region has the DNA TGCGCCAGCAGTGAAGGGGAGACCCAGTACTTC. Translating it yields CASSEGETQYF.

This chain joins TRBV5-1 and TRBJ1-2, with D perhaps matching TRBD1 (6 bases). The V gene's germline CDR1 is SGHRS and CDR2 YFSETQ. The CDR3 consists of 13 residues. The V and J ends lost 2 bases and 5 bases respectively, with 10 bases between them. The CDR3 nucleotides are TGCGCCAGCAGCTTAAGGGGGGATTATGGCTACACCTTC. Amino acids: CASSLRGDYGYTF.

This sequence joins TRBV2 and TRBJ2-1; D is ambiguous. The CDR3 runs 14 residues. The germline gives CDR1 SNHLY, CDR2 FYNNEI. With 0 bases removed from V and 4 bases from J, the gap between germline ends came to 7 bases. The CDR3 region has the DNA TGTGCCAGCAGTGAAGCTACAGATTACAATGAGCAGTTCTTC. Translated: CASSEATDYNEQFF.

V usage is TRBV13 and J usage is TRBJ2-7, with 13 bases identical to TRBD2. Germline V gene data show CDR1 as PRHDT and CDR2 as FYEKMQ (reference sequence). The CDR3 is made up of 15 amino acids. V was pared by 4 bases and J by 4 bases, with 4 bases of the junction left unmatched. CDR3 amino acids: CASSWRTSGRYEQYF. CDR3 bases: TGTGCCAGCAGCTGGCGGACTAGCGGGAGATACGAGCAGTACTTC.

The J gene is TRBJ1-4, the V gene TRBV18; 8 nucleotides align to TRBD1. Germline loops: CDR1 KGHSH, CDR2 LQKENI. V lost 3 bases to trimming and J lost 7 bases; unmatched junction nucleotides: 13. The CDR3 loop spans 17 amino acids. CDR3 sequence: CASSPTTVTGGSEKLFF. The CDR3 DNA follows: TGTGCCAGCTCACCTACCACAGTTACAGGGGGTTCTGAAAAACTGTTTTTT. The variable domain in full, completed from reference TRBV18 and TRBJ1-4, reads NAGVMQNPRHLVRRRGQEARLRCSPMKGHSHVYWYRQLPEEGLKFMVYLQKENIIDESGMPKERFSAEFPKEGPSILRIQQVVRGDSAAYFCASSPTTVTGGSEKLFFGSGTQLSVL.